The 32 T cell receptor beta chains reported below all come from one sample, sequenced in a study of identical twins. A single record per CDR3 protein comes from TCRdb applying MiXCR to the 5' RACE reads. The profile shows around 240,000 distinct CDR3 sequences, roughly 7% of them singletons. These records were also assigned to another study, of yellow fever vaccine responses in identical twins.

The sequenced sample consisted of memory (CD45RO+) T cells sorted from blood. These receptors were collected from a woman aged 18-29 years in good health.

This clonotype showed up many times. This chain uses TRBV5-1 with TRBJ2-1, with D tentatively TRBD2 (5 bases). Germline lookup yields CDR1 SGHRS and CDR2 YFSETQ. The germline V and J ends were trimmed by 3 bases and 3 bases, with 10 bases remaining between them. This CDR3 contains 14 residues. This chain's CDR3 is CASSYGGLYNEQFF. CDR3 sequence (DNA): TGCGCCAGCAGCTACGGCGGGCTCTACAATGAGCAGTTCTTC.

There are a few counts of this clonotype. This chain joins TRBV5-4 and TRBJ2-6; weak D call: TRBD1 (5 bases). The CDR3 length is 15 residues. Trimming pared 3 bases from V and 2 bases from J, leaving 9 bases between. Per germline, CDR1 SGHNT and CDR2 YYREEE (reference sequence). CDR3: CASSSAGTGANVLTF. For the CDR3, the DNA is TGTGCCAGCAGCTCCGCAGGGACTGGGGCCAACGTCCTGACTTTC. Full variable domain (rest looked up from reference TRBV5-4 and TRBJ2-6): ETGVTQSPTHLIKTRGQQVTLRCSSQSGHNTVSWYQQALGQGPQFIFQYYREEENGRGNFPPRFSGLQFPNYSSELNVNALELDDSALYLCASSSAGTGANVLTFGAGSRLTVL.

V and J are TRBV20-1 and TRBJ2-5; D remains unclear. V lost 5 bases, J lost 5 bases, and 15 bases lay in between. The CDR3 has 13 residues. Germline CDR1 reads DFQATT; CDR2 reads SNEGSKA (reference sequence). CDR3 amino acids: CSAPPGWSETQYF. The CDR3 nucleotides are TGCAGTGCTCCGCCCGGGTGGTCGGAGACCCAGTACTTC.

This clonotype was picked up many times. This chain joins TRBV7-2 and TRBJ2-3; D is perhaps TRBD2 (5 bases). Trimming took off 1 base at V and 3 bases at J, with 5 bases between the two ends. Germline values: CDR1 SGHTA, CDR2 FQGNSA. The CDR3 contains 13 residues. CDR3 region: CASSLGRTDTQYF. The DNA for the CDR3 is TGTGCCAGCAGCTTAGGGAGGACAGATACGCAGTATTTT.

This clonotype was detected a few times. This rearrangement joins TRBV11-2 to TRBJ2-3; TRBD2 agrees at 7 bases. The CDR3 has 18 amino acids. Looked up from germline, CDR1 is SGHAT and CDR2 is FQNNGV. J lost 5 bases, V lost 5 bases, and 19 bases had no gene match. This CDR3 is CASSPRAQTGGPLDTQYF. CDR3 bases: TGTGCCAGCAGCCCCCGAGCCCAGACGGGGGGACCCCTAGATACGCAGTATTTT.

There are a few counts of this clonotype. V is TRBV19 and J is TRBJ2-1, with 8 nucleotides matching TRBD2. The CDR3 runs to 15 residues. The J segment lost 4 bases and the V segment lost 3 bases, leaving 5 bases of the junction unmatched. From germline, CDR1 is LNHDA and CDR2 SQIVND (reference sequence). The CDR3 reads CASSMGLGAYNEQFF. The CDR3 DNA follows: TGTGCCAGTAGTATGGGACTAGGGGCTTACAATGAGCAGTTCTTC.

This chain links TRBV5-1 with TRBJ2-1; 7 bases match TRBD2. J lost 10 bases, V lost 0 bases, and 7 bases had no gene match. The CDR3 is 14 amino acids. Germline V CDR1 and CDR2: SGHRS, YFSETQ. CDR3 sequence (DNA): TGCGCCAGCAGCTTGGTTCTAGCGGTGGCCGAGCAGTTCTTC. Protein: CASSLVLAVAEQFF.

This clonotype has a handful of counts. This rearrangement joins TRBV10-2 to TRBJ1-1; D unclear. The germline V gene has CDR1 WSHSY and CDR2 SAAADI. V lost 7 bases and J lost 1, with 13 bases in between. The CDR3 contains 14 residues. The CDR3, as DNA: TGCGCCAGCATCCCCGGTCGGGGGAACACTGAAGCTTTCTTT. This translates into CASIPGRGNTEAFF.

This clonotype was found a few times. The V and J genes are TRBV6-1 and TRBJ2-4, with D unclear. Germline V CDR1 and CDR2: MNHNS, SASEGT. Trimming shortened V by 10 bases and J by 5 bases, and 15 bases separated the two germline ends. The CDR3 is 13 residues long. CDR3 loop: CATRRKGENIQYF. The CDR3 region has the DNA TGTGCCACCAGGAGAAAAGGCGAAAACATTCAGTACTTC.

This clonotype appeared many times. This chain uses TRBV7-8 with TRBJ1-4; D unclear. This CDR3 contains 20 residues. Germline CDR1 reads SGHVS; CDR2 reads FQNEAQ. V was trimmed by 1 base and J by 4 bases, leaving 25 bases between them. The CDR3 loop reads CASSLEPFGDLKRVNEKLFF. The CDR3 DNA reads TGTGCCAGCAGCTTAGAACCCTTTGGCGACCTAAAGCGGGTTAATGAAAAACTGTTTTTT.

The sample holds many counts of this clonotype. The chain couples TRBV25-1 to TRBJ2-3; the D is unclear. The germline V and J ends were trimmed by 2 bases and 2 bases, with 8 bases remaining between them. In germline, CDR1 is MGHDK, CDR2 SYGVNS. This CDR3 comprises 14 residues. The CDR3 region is CASSENRPTDTQYF. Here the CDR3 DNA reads TGTGCCAGCAGTGAAAATAGACCCACAGATACGCAGTATTTT. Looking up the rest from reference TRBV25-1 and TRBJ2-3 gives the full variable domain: EADIYQTPRYLVIGTGKKITLECSQTMGHDKMYWYQQDPGMELHLIHYSYGVNSTEKGDLSSESTVSRIRTEHFPLTLESARPSHTSQYLCASSENRPTDTQYFGPGTRLTVL.

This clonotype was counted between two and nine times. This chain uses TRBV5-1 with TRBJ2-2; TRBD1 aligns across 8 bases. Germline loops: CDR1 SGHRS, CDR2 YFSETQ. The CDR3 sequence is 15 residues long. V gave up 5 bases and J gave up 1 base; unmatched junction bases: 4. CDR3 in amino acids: CASRTGTGNTGELFF. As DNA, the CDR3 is TGCGCCAGCAGGACCGGGACAGGGAACACCGGGGAGCTGTTTTTT.

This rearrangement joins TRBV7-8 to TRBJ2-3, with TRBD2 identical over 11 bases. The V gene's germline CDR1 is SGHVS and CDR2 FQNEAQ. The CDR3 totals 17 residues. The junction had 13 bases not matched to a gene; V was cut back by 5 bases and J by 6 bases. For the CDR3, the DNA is TGTGCCAGCAGCCGGGGTCTACTAGCGGGAGACGAGGATACGCAGTATTTT. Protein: CASSRGLLAGDEDTQYF.

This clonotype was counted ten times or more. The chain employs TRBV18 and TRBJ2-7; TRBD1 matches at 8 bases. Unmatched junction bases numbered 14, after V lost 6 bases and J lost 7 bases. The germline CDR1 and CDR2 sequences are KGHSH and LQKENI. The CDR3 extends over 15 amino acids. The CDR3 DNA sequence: TGTGCCAGCTCCCGATCGGGGACAGGAGTCTTGGAGCAGTACTTC. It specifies CASSRSGTGVLEQYF.

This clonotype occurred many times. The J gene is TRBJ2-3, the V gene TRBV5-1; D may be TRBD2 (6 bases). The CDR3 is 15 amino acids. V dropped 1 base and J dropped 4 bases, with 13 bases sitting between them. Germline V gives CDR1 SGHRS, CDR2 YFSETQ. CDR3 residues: CASSLRGRGADTQYF. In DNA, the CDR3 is TGCGCCAGCAGCTTGCGCGGGCGGGGAGCAGATACGCAGTATTTT.

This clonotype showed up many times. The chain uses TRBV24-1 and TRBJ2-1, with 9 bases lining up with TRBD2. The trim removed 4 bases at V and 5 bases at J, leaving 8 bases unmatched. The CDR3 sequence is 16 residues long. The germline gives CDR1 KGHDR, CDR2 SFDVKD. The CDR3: CATSDPVLAGNNEQFF. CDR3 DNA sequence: TGTGCCACCAGTGACCCCGTACTAGCGGGTAACAATGAGCAGTTCTTC.

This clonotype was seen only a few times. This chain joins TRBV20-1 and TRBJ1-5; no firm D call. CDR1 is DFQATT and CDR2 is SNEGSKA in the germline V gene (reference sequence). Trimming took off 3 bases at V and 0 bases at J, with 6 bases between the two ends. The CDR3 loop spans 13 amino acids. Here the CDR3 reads CSARTLSNQPQHF. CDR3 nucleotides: TGCAGTGCTAGGACACTTAGCAATCAGCCCCAGCATTTT.

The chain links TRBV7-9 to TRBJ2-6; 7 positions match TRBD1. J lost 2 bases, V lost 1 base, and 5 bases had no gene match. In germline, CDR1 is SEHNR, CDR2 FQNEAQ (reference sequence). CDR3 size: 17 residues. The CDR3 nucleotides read TGTGCCAGCAGCTTAGGGAGAACAGGGGCTGGGGCCAACGTCCTGACTTTC. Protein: CASSLGRTGAGANVLTF.

The CDR3 protein is CASSVGVGAGGQETQYF. As DNA, the CDR3 is TGTGCCAGCAGCGTAGGGGTGGGAGCGGGGGGCCAAGAGACCCAGTACTTC. The rearrangement uses TRBV9 and TRBJ2-5; 9 nucleotides match TRBD2. Germline CDR1 SGDLS, CDR2 YYNGEE. The CDR3 is made up of 17 amino acids. Trimming at V came to 0 bases and at J to 1 base, leaving 7 bases not matched to a gene.

CDR3 protein: CSAQRGMNEKLFF. The CDR3 coding sequence is TGCAGTGCTCAGAGGGGAATGAATGAAAAACTGTTTTTT. The chain uses TRBV20-1 and TRBJ1-4, with D possibly matching TRBD1 (5 bases). CDR3 length: 13 residues. Per germline, CDR1 DFQATT and CDR2 SNEGSKA (reference sequence). The V gene lost 5 bases and the J gene lost 5 bases, with 12 bases spanning the gap.

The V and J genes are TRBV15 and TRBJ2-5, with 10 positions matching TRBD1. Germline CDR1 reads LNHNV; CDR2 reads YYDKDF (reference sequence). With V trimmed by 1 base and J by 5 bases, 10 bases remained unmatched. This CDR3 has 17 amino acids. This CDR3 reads CATSRAFPGQGSETQYF. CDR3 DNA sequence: TGTGCCACCAGCAGAGCTTTTCCGGGACAGGGGAGCGAGACCCAGTACTTC.

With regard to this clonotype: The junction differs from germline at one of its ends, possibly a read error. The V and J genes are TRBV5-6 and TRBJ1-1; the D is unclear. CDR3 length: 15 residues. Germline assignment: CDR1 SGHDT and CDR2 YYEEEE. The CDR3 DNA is TGTGCCAGCAGCTCCTCGGTGGATTTGAAGACTGAAGCTTTCTTT. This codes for CASSSSVDLKTEAFF.

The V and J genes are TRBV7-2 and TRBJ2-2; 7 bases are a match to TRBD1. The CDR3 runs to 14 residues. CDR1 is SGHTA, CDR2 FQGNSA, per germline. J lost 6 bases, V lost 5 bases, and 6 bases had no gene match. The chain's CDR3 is CASSAYRGSGELFF. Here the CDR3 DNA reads TGTGCCAGCAGCGCGTACAGGGGATCCGGGGAGCTGTTTTTT.

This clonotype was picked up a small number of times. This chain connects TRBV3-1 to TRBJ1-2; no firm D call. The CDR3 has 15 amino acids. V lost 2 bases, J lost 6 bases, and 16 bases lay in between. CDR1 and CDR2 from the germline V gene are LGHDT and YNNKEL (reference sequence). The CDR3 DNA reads TGTGCCAGCAGCCAACCTGGGTTGAAGGGCAATGGCTACACCTTC. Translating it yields CASSQPGLKGNGYTF. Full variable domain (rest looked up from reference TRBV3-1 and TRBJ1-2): DTAVSQTPKYLVTQMGNDKSIKCEQNLGHDTMYWYKQDSKKFLKIMFSYNNKELIINETVPNRFSPKSPDKAHLNLHINSLELGDSAVYFCASSQPGLKGNGYTFGSGTRLTVV.

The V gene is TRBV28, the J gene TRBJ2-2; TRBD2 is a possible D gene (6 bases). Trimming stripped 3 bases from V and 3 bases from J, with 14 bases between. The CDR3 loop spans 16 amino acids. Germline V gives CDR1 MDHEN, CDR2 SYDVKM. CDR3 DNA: TGTGCCAGCAGTTTCCTTCGGGACTCACACACCGGGGAGCTGTTTTTT. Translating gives CASSFLRDSHTGELFF.

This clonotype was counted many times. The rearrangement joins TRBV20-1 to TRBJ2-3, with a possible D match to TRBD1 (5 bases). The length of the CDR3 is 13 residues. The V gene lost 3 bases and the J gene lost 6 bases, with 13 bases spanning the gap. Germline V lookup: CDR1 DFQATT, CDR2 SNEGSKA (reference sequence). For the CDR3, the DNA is TGCAGTGCTAGTCATGGGGCAGGTGATACGCAGTATTTT. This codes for CSASHGAGDTQYF.

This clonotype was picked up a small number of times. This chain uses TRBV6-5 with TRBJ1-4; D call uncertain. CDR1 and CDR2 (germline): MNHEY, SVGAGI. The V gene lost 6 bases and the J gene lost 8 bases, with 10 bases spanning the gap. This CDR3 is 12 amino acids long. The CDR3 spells CASSPNGEKLFF. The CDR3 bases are TGTGCCAGCAGCCCTAATGGCGAAAAACTGTTTTTT.

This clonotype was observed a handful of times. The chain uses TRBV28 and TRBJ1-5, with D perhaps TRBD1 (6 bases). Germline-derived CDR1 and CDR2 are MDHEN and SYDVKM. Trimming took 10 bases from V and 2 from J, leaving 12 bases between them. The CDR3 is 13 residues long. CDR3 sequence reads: CATQGYGNQPQHF. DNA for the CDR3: TGTGCCACCCAGGGGTACGGCAATCAGCCCCAGCATTTT.

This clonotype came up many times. The CDR3 region has the DNA TGCGCCAGCAGCTTGGCCCCGGTGGCTAGCGGAAAAGATACGCAGTATTTT. Its translation: CASSLAPVASGKDTQYF. This chain joins TRBV5-1 and TRBJ2-3; 7 bases agree with TRBD2. This CDR3 spans 17 amino acids. Germline V gives CDR1 SGHRS, CDR2 YFSETQ. J was trimmed by 5 bases and V by 0 bases; bases with no gene match: 12.

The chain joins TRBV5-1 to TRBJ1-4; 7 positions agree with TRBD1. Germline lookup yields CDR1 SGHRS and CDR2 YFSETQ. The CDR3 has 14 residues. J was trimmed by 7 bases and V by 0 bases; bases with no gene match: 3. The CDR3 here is CASSLGGGSEKLFF. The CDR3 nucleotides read TGCGCCAGCAGCTTGGGAGGGGGCTCTGAAAAACTGTTTTTT.

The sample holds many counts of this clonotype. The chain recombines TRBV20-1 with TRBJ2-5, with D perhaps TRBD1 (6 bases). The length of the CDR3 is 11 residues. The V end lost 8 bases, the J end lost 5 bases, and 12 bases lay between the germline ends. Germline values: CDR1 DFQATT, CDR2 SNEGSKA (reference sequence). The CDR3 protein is CSRQGPETQYF. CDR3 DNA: TGCAGTCGGCAGGGGCCGGAGACCCAGTACTTC.

CDR3 sequence reads: CASSSPGTPDTDTQYF. The CDR3 DNA sequence: TGTGCCAGCAGTTCGCCCGGGACTCCCGACACAGATACGCAGTATTTT. J is TRBJ2-3 and V is TRBV28, with D possibly matching TRBD2 (6 bases). Germline V gene data show CDR1 as MDHEN and CDR2 as SYDVKM. This CDR3 contains 16 residues. Trimming removed 4 bases at V and 2 bases at J, with 16 bases between.